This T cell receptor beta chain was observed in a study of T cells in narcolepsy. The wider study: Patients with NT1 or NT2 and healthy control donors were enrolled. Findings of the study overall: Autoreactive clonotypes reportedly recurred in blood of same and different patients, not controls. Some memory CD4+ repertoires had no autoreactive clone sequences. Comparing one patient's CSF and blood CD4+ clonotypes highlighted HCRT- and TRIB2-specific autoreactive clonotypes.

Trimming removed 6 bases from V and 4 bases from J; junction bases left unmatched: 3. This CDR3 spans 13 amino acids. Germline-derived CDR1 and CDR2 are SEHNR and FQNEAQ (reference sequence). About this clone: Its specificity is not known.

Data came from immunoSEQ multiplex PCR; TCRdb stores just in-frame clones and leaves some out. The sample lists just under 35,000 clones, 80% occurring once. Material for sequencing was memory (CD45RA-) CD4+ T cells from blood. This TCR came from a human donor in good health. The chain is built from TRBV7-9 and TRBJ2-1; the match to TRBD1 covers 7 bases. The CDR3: CASSDRAYNEQFF. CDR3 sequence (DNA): TGTGCCAGCAGTGACAGGGCGTACAATGAGCAGTTCTTC.